This TCR beta chain was sequenced during a study of Graves' ophthalmopathy and Graves' hyperthyroidism. Background on the study: At initial diagnosis, peripheral blood was obtained, and this preceded any treatment.

Investigators amplified TCR beta CDR3 regions from RNA transcripts. Second-round multiplex PCR came after a first-round RT-PCR that employed HTBI primers. MiXCR was run by TCRdb on the multiplex PCR reads, yielding one entry per CDR3 protein. Of hundreds of thousands of distinct CDR3 sequences in the sample, roughly 39% were seen once. Note on this clonotype: Its antigen is currently unknown.

Ophthalmopathy donors' eye disease showed moderate-to-severe activity, CAS of at least 3, NOSPECS of at least 4 and duration under 3 months. General study results and limits: Its predictions of ophthalmopathy progression gave the model over 70% sensitivity and approximately 72% specificity. A roughly 81% specificity and about 88% sensitivity were achieved by a 13-signature model that separated ophthalmopathy from stable hyperthyroidism.

The sequence came from an adult man with Graves' ophthalmopathy. Sample: peripheral blood.

CDR3 coding DNA: TGTGCTAGTGGTTTTCAGGGGACTGAGACCCAGTACTTC. Translated: CASGFQGTETQYF. The chain links TRBV12-5 to TRBJ2-5, with D tentatively TRBD1 or TRBD2 (6 bases each). Germline-derived CDR1 and CDR2 are LGHNT and FRNRAP. The CDR3 loop spans 13 amino acids. V gave up 3 bases and J gave up 5 bases, with 10 bases separating them.